One sample yielded the 14 T cell receptor beta chains listed below, sequenced in a study of shared clonotypes between healthy human individuals. TCRdb's table, derived via immunoSEQ multiplex PCR, lists solely in-frame clones and lacks some. The sample has roughly 2.6 million clones, about 92% seen once. Sequencing used naive CD4+ T cells sorted from blood. Subset defined: CD45RA+ positively selected. The receptors were gathered from a man aged 18 to 30 in good health.

The table lists this clone with a few counts. This sample includes further DNA sequences coding for the same CDR3. This rearrangement joins TRBV28 to TRBJ1-1, with 9 bases fitting TRBD1. The length of the CDR3 is 15 residues. Per the germline V gene, CDR1 is MDHEN and CDR2 is SYDVKM. J gave up 1 base and V 2 bases, and 2 bases lay outside the gene matches. The CDR3 DNA follows: TGTGCCAGCAGTTTAAGGGGACAGGGGAACACTGAAGCTTTCTTT. Translating gives CASSLRGQGNTEAFF.

As for this clone: Other DNA variants within this sample encode the same CDR3. This chain joins TRBV7-2 and TRBJ1-1; 8 bases are a match to TRBD1. The germline CDR1 and CDR2 sequences are SGHTA and FQGNSA. The CDR3 loop spans 13 amino acids. V shed 1 base, J shed 5 bases, and the junction held 0 bases outside the gene matches. The CDR3 loop is CASSLDRGTEAFF. DNA of the CDR3: TGTGCCAGCAGCTTAGACAGGGGGACTGAAGCTTTCTTT.

With respect to this clone: Within the sample, other DNA sequences also encode this same CDR3. The chain combines TRBV9 with TRBJ2-3; D is uncertain. Germline lookup yields CDR1 SGDLS and CDR2 YYNGEE. Trimming left V 0 bases short and J 0 bases short, with 8 bases between. The CDR3 covers 15 residues. CDR3 in DNA: TGTGCCAGCAGCGTAGGCAGGTCCAGCACAGATACGCAGTATTTT. This gives the protein CASSVGRSSTDTQYF.

The chain is built from TRBV6-5 and TRBJ2-7; no clear D gene. The V end lost 6 bases, the J end lost 3 bases, and 12 bases lay between the germline ends. CDR1 and CDR2 from the germline V gene are MNHEY and SVGAGI. This CDR3 is 13 amino acids long. DNA of the CDR3: TGTGCCAGCAGCCTAGGAACCCACTACGAGCAGTACTTC. It is translated as CASSLGTHYEQYF.

V usage is TRBV28 and J usage is TRBJ2-5; D possibly corresponds to TRBD2 (7 bases). Trimming left V 3 bases short and J 5 bases short, with 16 bases between. This CDR3 region has 15 residues. CDR1 is MDHEN and CDR2 is SYDVKM in the germline V gene. The CDR3 loop is CASSFPGGGKETQYF. The CDR3 nucleotides read TGTGCCAGCAGTTTCCCGGGCGGGGGCAAGGAGACCCAGTACTTC. Together with reference TRBV28 and TRBJ2-5, the CDR3 gives the full variable domain: DVKVTQSSRYLVKRTGEKVFLECVQDMDHENMFWYRQDPGLGLRLIYFSYDVKMKEKGDIPEGYSVSREKKERFSLILESASTNQTSMYLCASSFPGGGKETQYFGPGTRLLVL.

The chain employs TRBV6-5 and TRBJ1-4; D might be TRBD1 (6 bases). Trimming took off 0 bases at V and 8 bases at J, with 16 bases between the two ends. CDR3 size: 16 residues. From germline, CDR1 is MNHEY and CDR2 SVGAGI. CDR3 sequence reads: CASSYSIQGHGEKLFF. CDR3 coding DNA: TGTGCCAGCAGTTACTCGATACAGGGACATGGGGAAAAACTGTTTTTT.

The V call is TRBV28, the J call TRBJ1-5, with 8 positions matching TRBD1. CDR1 is MDHEN and CDR2 is SYDVKM in the germline V gene. This CDR3 region has 15 residues. V was clipped by 6 bases and J by 3 bases; unmatched bases: 7. This CDR3 reads CASSNGQGNNQPQHF. CDR3 DNA: TGTGCCAGCAGCAACGGACAGGGTAACAATCAGCCCCAGCATTTT. Full variable domain (missing parts from reference TRBV28 and TRBJ1-5): DVKVTQSSRYLVKRTGEKVFLECVQDMDHENMFWYRQDPGLGLRLIYFSYDVKMKEKGDIPEGYSVSREKKERFSLILESASTNQTSMYLCASSNGQGNNQPQHFGDGTRLSIL.

The CDR3 DNA sequence: TGCAGCGTTGTGCGATCCTACAATGAGCAGTTCTTC. Translating gives CSVVRSYNEQFF. The chain carries TRBV29-1 and TRBJ2-1, with D uncertain. The CDR3 runs 12 residues. Trimming cost V 4 bases and J 1 base, with 5 bases left between them. The germline gives CDR1 SQVTM, CDR2 ANQGSEA.

V gene TRBV4-3 combines with J gene TRBJ2-7; D is perhaps TRBD1 (6 bases). Trimming took off 0 bases at V and 2 bases at J, with 11 bases between the two ends. The CDR3 contains 15 residues. Looked up from germline, CDR1 is LGHNA and CDR2 is YSLEER. The CDR3 protein is CASSQEWDTTYEQYF. The CDR3 DNA sequence: TGCGCCAGCAGCCAAGAATGGGACACAACCTACGAGCAGTACTTC.

J is TRBJ2-3 and V is TRBV7-9; D assignment may be TRBD1 or TRBD2 (5 bases each). V lost 5 bases and J lost 3, with 15 bases in between. CDR1 is SEHNR and CDR2 is FQNEAQ in the germline V gene (reference sequence). This CDR3 has 15 residues. Written as DNA, the CDR3 is TGTGCCAGCAGCCCGGTGAGGGGACGGACAGATACGCAGTATTTT. Its translation is CASSPVRGRTDTQYF.

This clone was seen just once. The CDR3 nucleotides are TGTGCCTGGAGAGAGGAAGCAACTAATGAAAAACTGTTTTTT. This encodes CAWREEATNEKLFF. V and J are TRBV30 and TRBJ1-4, with D unclear. Germline lookup yields CDR1 GTSNPN and CDR2 SVGIG (reference sequence). The CDR3 is 14 residues long. V lost 3 bases to trimming and J lost 0 bases, with 8 bases between them.

Regarding this clone: Other DNA sequences from this sample encode an identical CDR3 as well. The rearrangement uses TRBV11-2 and TRBJ2-7; D is ambiguous. The CDR3 consists of 11 residues. Germline V gene lookup returns CDR1 SGHAT and CDR2 FQNNGV. V was cut by 0 bases and J by 6 bases, with 3 bases left in between. CDR3 DNA sequence: TGTGCCAGCAGCTTAGACTCCGAGCAGTACTTC. Protein sequence: CASSLDSEQYF.

The V gene is TRBV6-4, the J gene TRBJ1-6, with TRBD1 as a possible D gene (5 bases). The CDR3 length is 14 residues. Germline V lookup: CDR1 MRHNA, CDR2 SNTAGT. The ends were cut back, 3 bases at V and 6 bases at J, with 9 bases in the middle. The CDR3 DNA follows: TGTGCCAGCAGTGAGCAGGGTAGTAATTCACCCCTCCACTTT. Translated: CASSEQGSNSPLHF.

J is TRBJ1-2 and V is TRBV19; D may be TRBD1 (5 bases). V lost 9 bases and J lost 3, with 17 bases in between. CDR1 LNHDA and CDR2 SQIVND come from the germline V gene (reference sequence). The CDR3 loop spans 14 amino acids. CDR3 DNA sequence: TGTGCCAGCACTAAAACAGGATACGACTATGGCTACACCTTC. Encoded protein: CASTKTGYDYGYTF.